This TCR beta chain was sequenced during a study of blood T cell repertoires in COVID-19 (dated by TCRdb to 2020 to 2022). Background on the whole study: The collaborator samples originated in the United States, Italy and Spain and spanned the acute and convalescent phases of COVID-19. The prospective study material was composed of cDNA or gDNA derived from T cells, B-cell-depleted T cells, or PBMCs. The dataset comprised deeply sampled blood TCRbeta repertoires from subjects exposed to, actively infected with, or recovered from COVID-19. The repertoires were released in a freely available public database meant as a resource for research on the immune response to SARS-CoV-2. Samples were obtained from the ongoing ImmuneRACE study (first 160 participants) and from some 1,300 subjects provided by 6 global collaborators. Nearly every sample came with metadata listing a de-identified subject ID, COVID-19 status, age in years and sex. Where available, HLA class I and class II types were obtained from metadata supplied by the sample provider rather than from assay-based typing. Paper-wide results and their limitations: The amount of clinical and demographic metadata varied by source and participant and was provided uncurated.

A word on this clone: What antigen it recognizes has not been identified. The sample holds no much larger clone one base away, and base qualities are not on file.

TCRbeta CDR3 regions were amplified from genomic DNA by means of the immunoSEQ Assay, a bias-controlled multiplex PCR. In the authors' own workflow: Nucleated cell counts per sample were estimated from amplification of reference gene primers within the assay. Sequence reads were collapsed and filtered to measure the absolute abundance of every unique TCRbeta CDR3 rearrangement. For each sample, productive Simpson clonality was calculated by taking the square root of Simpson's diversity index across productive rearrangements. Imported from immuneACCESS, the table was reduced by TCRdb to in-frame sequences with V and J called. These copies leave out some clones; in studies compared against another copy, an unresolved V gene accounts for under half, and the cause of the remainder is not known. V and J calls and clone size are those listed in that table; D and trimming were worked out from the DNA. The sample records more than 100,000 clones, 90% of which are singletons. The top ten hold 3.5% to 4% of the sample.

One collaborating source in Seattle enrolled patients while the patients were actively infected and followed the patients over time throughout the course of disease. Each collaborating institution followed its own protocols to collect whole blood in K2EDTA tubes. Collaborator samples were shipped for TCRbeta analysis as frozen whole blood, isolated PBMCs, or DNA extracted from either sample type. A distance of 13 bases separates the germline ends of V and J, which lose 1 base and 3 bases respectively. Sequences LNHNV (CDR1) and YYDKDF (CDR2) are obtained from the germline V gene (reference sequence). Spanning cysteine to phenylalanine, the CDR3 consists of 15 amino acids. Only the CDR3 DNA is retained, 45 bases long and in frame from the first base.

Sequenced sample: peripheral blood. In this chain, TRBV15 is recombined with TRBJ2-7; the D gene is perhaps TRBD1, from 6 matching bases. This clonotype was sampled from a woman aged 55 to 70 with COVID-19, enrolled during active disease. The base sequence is TGTGCCACCAGCAGAGGAGCTCGAGGGGGCTACGAGCAGTACTTC. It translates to CATSRGARGGYEQYF.